These T cell receptor beta chains were read from a single sample in a study of blood T cell repertoires in COVID-19. Here immunoSEQ multiplex PCR was the method, and the copy in TCRdb shows in-frame clones only, minus some. The sample shows about 200,000 clones, roughly 88% of them seen only once. The source material was peripheral blood. These receptors originate from a man over 45 with COVID-19, enrolled during active disease. CDR3s include the opening cysteine and the closing phenylalanine or tryptophan. Each record gives: CDR3 protein, CDR3 DNA, D gene, V gene, J gene, clone size. A D gene is named only where the DNA matches it firmly. A row's size may be missing; if present it is once, few, many or a size class.

CDR3aa: CASSQERTGLFTEAFF
CDR3nt: TGCGCCAGCAGCCAAGAGAGGACAGGGTTATTCACTGAAGCTTTCTTT
d_gene: TRBD1
v_gene: TRBV4-1
j_gene: TRBJ1-1
abundance: few

CDR3aa: CASSERPTNSGNTIYF
CDR3nt: TGTGCCAGCAGTGAAAGACCGACTAACTCTGGAAACACCATATATTTT
d_gene: NA
v_gene: TRBV6-1
j_gene: TRBJ1-3
abundance: NA

CDR3aa: CASSVAASGRGNEQFF
CDR3nt: TGTGCCAGCAGCGTAGCGGCTAGCGGGAGGGGCAATGAGCAGTTCTTC
d_gene: TRBD2
v_gene: TRBV9
j_gene: TRBJ2-1
abundance: NA

CDR3aa: CASSLSGHHLRETQYF
CDR3nt: TGTGCCAGCAGTTTATCCGGACACCACCTTCGAGAGACCCAGTACTTC
d_gene: NA
v_gene: TRBV27
j_gene: TRBJ2-5
abundance: NA

CDR3aa: CASSKLPRDRAYGYTF
CDR3nt: TGTGCCAGCAGCAAACTCCCCCGGGACAGAGCCTATGGCTACACCTTC
d_gene: NA
v_gene: TRBV21-1
j_gene: TRBJ1-2
abundance: few

CDR3aa: CASSEGLATDTQYF
CDR3nt: TGTGCCAGCAGCGAGGGACTAGCAACAGATACGCAGTATTTT
d_gene: TRBD2
v_gene: TRBV9
j_gene: TRBJ2-3
abundance: NA

CDR3aa: CASSRRTRGGTEAFF
CDR3nt: TGTGCCAGCAGCCGAAGAACGAGGGGGGGGACTGAAGCTTTCTTT
d_gene: NA
v_gene: TRBV2
j_gene: TRBJ1-1
abundance: NA

CDR3aa: CSASRTSGGDKETQYF
CDR3nt: TGCAGTGCTAGTAGGACTAGCGGGGGGGATAAAGAGACCCAGTACTTC
d_gene: TRBD2
v_gene: TRBV20-1
j_gene: TRBJ2-5
abundance: NA

CDR3aa: CASSFEGAPNTQYF
CDR3nt: TGTGCCAGCAGCTTCGAGGGGGCCCCGAATACGCAGTATTTT
d_gene: TRBD1
v_gene: TRBV7-9
j_gene: TRBJ2-3
abundance: NA

CDR3aa: CSASSYGRKYNEQFF
CDR3nt: TGCAGTGCTAGTTCTTACGGGAGGAAATACAATGAGCAGTTCTTC
d_gene: TRBD2
v_gene: TRBV20-1
j_gene: TRBJ2-1
abundance: NA